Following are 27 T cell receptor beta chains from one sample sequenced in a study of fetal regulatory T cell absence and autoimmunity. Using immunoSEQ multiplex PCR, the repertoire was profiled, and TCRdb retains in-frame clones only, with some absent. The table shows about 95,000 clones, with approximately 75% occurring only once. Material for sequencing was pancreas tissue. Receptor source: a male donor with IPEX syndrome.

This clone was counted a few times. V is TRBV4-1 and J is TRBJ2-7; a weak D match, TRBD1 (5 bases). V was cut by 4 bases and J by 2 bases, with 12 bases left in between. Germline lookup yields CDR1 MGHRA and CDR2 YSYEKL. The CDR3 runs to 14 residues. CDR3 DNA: TGCGCCAGCAGCCTCGACAAGGGGCCCTACGAGCAGTACTTC. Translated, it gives CASSLDKGPYEQYF.

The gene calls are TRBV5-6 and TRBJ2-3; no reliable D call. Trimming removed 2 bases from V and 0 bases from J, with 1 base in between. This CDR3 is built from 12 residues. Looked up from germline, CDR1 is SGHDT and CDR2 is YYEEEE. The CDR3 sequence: CASSFSTDTQYF. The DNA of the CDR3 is TGTGCCAGCAGCTTTAGCACAGATACGCAGTATTTT. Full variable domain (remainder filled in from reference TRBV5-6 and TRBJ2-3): DAGVTQSPTHLIKTRGQQVTLRCSPKSGHDTVSWYQQALGQGPQFIFQYYEEEERQRGNFPDRFSGHQFPNYSSELNVNALLLGDSALYLCASSFSTDTQYFGPGTRLTVL.

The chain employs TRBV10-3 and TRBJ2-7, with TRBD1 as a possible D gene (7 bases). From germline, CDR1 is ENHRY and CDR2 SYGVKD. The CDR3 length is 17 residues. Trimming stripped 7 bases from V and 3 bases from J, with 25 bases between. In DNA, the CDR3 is TGTGCCATCACTGGGGGGCCTACCGGGACAGCCCACTACGAGCAGTACTTC. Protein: CAITGGPTGTAHYEQYF.

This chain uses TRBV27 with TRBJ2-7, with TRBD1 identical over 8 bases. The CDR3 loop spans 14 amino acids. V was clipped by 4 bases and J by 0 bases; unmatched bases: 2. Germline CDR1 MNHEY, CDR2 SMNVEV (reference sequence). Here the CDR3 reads CASSYGTGSYEQYF. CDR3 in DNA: TGTGCCAGCAGTTACGGGACAGGCTCCTACGAGCAGTACTTC.

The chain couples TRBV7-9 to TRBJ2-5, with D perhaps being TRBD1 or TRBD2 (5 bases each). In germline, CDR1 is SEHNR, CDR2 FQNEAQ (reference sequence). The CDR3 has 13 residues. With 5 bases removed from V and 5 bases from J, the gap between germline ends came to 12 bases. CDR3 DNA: TGTGCCAGCAGCATCCGGGGCGCCGAGACCCAGTACTTC. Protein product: CASSIRGAETQYF.

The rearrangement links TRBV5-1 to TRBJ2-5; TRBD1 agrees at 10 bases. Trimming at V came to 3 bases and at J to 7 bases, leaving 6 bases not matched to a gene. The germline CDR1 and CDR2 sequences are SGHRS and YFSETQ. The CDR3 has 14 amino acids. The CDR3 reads CASSSWTGGGTQYF. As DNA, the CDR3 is TGCGCCAGCAGCTCCTGGACAGGGGGAGGGACCCAGTACTTC.

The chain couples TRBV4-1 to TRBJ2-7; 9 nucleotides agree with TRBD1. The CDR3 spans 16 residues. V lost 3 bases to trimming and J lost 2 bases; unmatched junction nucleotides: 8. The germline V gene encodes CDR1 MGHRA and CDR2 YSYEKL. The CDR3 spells CASSHPGQGKTYEQYF. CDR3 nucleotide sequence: TGCGCCAGCAGCCACCCGGGACAGGGAAAGACCTACGAGCAGTACTTC.

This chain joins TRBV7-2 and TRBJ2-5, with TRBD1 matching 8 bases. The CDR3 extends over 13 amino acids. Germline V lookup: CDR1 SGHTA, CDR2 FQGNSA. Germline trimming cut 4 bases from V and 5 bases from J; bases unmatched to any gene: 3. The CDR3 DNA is TGTGCCAGCAGCTCTCAGGGGGCGGAGACCCAGTACTTC. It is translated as CASSSQGAETQYF. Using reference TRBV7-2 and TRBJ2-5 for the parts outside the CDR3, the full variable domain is GAGVSQSPSNKVTEKGKDVELRCDPISGHTALYWYRQSLGQGLEFLIYFQGNSAPDKSGLPSDRFSAERTGGSVSTLTIQRTQQEDSAVYLCASSSQGAETQYFGPGTRLLVL.

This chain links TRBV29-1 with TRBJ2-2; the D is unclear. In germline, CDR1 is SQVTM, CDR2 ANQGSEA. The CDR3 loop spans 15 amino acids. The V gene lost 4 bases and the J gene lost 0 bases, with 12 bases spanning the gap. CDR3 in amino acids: CSVGTQTANTGELFF. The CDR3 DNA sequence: TGCAGCGTTGGCACTCAAACCGCGAACACCGGGGAGCTGTTTTTT.

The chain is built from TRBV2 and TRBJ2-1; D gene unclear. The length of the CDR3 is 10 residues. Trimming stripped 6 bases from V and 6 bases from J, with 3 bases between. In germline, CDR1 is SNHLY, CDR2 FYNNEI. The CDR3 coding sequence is TGTGCCAGCAGGCTCAATGAGCAGTTCTTC. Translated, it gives CASRLNEQFF.

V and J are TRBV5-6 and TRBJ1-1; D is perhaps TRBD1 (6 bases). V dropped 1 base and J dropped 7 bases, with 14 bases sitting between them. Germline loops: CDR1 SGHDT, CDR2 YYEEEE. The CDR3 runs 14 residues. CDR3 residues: CASSLSGAIGEAFF. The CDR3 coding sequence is TGTGCCAGCAGCTTGTCAGGGGCTATAGGTGAAGCTTTCTTT.

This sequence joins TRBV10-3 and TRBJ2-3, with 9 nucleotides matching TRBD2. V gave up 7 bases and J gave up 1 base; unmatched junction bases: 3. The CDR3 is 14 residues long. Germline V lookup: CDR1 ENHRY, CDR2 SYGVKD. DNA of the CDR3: TGTGCCATCACCCGGACTAGCGGCACAGATACGCAGTATTTT. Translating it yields CAITRTSGTDTQYF.

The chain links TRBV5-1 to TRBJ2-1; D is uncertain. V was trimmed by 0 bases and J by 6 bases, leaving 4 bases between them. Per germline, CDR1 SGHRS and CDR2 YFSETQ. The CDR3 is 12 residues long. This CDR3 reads CASSLEVNEQFF. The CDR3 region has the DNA TGCGCCAGCAGCTTGGAGGTCAATGAGCAGTTCTTC.

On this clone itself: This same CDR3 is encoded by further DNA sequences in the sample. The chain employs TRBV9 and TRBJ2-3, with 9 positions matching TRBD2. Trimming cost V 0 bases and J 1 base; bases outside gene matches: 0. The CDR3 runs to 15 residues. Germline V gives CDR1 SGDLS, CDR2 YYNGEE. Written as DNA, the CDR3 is TGTGCCAGCAGCGTAGGGACTAGCGGCACAGATACGCAGTATTTT. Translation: CASSVGTSGTDTQYF. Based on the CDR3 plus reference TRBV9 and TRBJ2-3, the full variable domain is DSGVTQTPKHLITATGQRVTLRCSPRSGDLSVYWYQQSLDQGLQFLIQYYNGEERAKGNILERFSAQQFPDLHSELNLSSLELGDSALYFCASSVGTSGTDTQYFGPGTRLTVL.

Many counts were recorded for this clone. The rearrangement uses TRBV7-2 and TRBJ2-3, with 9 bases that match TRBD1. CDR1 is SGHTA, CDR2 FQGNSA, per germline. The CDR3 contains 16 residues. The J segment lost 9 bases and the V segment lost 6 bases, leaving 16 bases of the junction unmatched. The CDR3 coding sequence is TGTGCCAGCAGTTTCACAGGGGGCTGGGGTTTGGACACGCAGTATTTT. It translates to CASSFTGGWGLDTQYF.

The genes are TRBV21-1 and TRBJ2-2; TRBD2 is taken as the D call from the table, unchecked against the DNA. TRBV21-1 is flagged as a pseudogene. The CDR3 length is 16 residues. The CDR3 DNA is TGTGCCAGCAGCAAAACCGGACTAGCACGGAACGGGGAGCTGTTTTTT. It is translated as CASSKTGLARNGELFF.

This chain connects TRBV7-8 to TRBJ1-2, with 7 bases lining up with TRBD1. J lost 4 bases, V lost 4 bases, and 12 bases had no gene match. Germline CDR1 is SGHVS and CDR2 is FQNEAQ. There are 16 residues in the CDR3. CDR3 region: CASSSGPGGGGYGYTF. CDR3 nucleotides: TGTGCCAGCAGCTCAGGGCCAGGGGGGGGCGGCTATGGCTACACCTTC. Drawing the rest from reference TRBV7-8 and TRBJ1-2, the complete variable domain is GAGVSQSPRYKVAKRGQDVALRCDPISGHVSLFWYQQALGQGPEFLTYFQNEAQLDKSGLPSDRFFAERPEGSVSTLKIQRTQQEDSAVYLCASSSGPGGGGYGYTFGSGTRLTVV.

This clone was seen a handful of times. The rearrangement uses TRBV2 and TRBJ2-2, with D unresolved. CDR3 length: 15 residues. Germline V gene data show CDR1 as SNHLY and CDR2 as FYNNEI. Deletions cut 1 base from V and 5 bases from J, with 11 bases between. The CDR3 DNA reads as TGTGCCAGCAGTGAAGAGGTTGTTGATACCGGGGAGCTGTTTTTT. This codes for CASSEEVVDTGELFF.

The CDR3 DNA sequence: TGTGCCAGCAGCCGGCGCGCCACCGGGGAGCTGTTTTTT. Its translation: CASSRRATGELFF. The chain uses TRBV5-4 and TRBJ2-2; D remains unclear. The CDR3 sequence is 13 residues long. Per the germline V gene, CDR1 is SGHNT and CDR2 is YYREEE (reference sequence). The V end was cut by 4 bases, the J end by 4 bases, with 8 bases between.

CDR3 protein: CASSPWAGDGYTF. CDR3 nucleotides: TGCGCCAGCAGCCCGTGGGCCGGCGATGGCTACACCTTC. V and J are TRBV4-1 and TRBJ1-2, with D unclear. CDR3 length: 13 amino acids. The germline CDR1 and CDR2 sequences are MGHRA and YSYEKL. The V end lost 4 bases, the J end lost 6 bases, and 12 bases lay between the germline ends.

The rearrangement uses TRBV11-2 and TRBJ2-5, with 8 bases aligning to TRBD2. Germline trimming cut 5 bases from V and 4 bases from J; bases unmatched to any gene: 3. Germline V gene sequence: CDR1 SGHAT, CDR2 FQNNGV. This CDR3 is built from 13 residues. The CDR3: CASSDRGGETQYF. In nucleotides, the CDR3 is TGTGCCAGCAGCGATCGGGGGGGAGAGACCCAGTACTTC. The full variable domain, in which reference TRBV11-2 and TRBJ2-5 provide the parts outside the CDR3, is EAGVAQSPRYKIIEKRQSVAFWCNPISGHATLYWYQQILGQGPKLLIQFQNNGVVDDSQLPKDRFSAERLKGVDSTLKIQPAKLEDSAVYLCASSDRGGETQYFGPGTRLLVL.

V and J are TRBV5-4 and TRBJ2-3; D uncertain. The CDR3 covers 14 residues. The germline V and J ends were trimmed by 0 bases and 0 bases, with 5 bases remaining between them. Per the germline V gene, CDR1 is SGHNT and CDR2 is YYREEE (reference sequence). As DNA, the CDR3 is TGTGCCAGCAGCTTGGGACATAGCACAGATACGCAGTATTTT. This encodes CASSLGHSTDTQYF. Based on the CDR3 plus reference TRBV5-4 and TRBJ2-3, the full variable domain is ETGVTQSPTHLIKTRGQQVTLRCSSQSGHNTVSWYQQALGQGPQFIFQYYREEENGRGNFPPRFSGLQFPNYSSELNVNALELDDSALYLCASSLGHSTDTQYFGPGTRLTVL.

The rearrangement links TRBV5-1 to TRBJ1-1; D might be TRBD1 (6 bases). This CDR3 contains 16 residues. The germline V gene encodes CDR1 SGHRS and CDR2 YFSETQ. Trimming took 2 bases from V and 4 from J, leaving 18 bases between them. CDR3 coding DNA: TGCGCCAGCAGCTTAAGGGGGAGTGCTGGGGGCACTGAAGCTTTCTTT. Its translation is CASSLRGSAGGTEAFF. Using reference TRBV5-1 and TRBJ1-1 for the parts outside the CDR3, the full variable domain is KAGVTQTPRYLIKTRGQQVTLSCSPISGHRSVSWYQQTPGQGLQFLFEYFSETQRNKGNFPGRFSGRQFSNSRSEMNVSTLELGDSALYLCASSLRGSAGGTEAFFGQGTRLTVV.

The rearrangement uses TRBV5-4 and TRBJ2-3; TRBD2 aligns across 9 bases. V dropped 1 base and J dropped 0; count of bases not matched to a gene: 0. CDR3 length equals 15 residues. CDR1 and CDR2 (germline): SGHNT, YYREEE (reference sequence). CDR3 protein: CASSLTSGSTDTQYF. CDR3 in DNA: TGTGCCAGCAGCTTGACTAGCGGGAGCACAGATACGCAGTATTTT.

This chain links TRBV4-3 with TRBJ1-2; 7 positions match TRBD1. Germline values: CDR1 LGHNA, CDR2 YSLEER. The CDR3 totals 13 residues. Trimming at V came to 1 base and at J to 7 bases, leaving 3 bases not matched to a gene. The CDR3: CASSQGQGGGYTF. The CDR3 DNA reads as TGCGCCAGCAGCCAAGGACAGGGAGGTGGCTACACCTTC.

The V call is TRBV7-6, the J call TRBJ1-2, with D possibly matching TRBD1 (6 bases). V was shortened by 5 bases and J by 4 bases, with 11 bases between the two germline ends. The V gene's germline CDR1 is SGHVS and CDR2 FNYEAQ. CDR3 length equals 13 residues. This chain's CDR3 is CASSPDRSYGYTF. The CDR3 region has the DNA TGTGCCAGCAGCCCAGACAGGAGCTATGGCTACACCTTC.

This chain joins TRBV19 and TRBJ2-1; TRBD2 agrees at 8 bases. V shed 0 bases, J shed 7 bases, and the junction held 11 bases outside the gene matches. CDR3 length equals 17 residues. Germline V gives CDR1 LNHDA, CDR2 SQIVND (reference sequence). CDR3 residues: CASSIDLLAGGGNEQFF. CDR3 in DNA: TGTGCCAGTAGTATAGATCTACTCGCGGGAGGCGGTAATGAGCAGTTCTTC.